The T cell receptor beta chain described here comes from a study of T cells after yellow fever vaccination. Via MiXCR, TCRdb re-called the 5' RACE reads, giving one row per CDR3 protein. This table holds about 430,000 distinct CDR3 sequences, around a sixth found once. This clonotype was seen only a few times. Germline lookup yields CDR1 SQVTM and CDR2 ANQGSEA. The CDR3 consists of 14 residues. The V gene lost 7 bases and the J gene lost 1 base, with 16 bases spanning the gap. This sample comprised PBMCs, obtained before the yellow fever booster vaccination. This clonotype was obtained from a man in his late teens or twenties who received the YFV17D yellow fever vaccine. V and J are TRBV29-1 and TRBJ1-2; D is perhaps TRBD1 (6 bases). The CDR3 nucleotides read TGCAGCGCTGAGACAGGAGCCTTTAACTATGGCTACACCTTC. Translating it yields CSAETGAFNYGYTF.